This T cell receptor beta chain was found in a study of T cells in Graves' hyperthyroidism and ophthalmopathy. The CDR3 sequence is 14 residues long. Trimming shortened V by 4 bases and J by 7 bases, and 17 bases separated the two germline ends. CDR1 is SGHAT and CDR2 is FQNNGV in the germline V gene. At least ten counts were recorded for this clonotype. Uncontrolled infection, other autoimmune disease, pregnancy and lactation each barred patients from inclusion. Template material for amplifying TCR beta CDR3 regions consisted of RNA transcripts. In the first-round RT-PCR of the TCR CDR3, the HTBI primer set was used. TCRdb ran MiXCR on the multiplex PCR reads and lists one entry per CDR3 protein. In the table there are some 650,000 distinct CDR3 sequences, about a sixth of which are singletons.

Sequenced: blood. J is TRBJ2-7 and V is TRBV11-2, with D uncertain. The clonotype originates from a woman aged 40 to 55 with Graves' ophthalmopathy. DNA of the CDR3: TGTGCCAGCAGCTCGACCCGGGCCCTGGGGGAGCAGTACTTC. Translation: CASSSTRALGEQYF. The whole variable domain, remainder taken from reference TRBV11-2 and TRBJ2-7, is EAGVAQSPRYKIIEKRQSVAFWCNPISGHATLYWYQQILGQGPKLLIQFQNNGVVDDSQLPKDRFSAERLKGVDSTLKIQPAKLEDSAVYLCASSSTRALGEQYFGPGTRLTVT.